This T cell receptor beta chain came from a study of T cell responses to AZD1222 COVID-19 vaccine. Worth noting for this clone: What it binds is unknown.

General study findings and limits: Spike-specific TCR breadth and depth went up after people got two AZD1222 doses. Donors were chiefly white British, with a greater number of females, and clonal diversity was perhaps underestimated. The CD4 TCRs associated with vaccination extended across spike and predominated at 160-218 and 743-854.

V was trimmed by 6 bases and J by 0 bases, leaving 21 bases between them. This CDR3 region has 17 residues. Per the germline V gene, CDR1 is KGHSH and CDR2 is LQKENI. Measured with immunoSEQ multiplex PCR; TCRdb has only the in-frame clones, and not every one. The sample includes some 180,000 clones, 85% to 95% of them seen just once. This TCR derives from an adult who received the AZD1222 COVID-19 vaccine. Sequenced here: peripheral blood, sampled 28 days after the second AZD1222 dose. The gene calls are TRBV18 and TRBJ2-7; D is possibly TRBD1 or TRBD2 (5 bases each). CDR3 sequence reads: CASSLRGRTANSYEQYF. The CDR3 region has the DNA TGTGCCAGCTCCCTCCGGGGACGAACAGCCAACTCCTACGAGCAGTACTTC. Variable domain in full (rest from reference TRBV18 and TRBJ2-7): NAGVMQNPRHLVRRRGQEARLRCSPMKGHSHVYWYRQLPEEGLKFMVYLQKENIIDESGMPKERFSAEFPKEGPSILRIQQVVRGDSAAYFCASSLRGRTANSYEQYFGPGTRLTVT.